One sample yielded the 17 T cell receptor beta chains listed below, sequenced in a study of post-analysis software for immune sequencing data (dated by TCRdb to between 2015 and 2017). Library method: PCR. Sequencing was carried out with an Illumina HiSeq 2500. To reduce PCR and sequencing biases, unique molecular identifiers were incorporated into the TCR beta cDNA libraries. TCRdb trimmed the raw reads at Q25, called clones with MiXCR and kept productive beta chains. CDR3 protein duplicates are merged, each entry listing the most common genes and DNA. The sample table contains some 800,000 distinct CDR3 sequences; only one count was recorded for approximately 44% of them. The top ten clonotypes cover roughly 4.9% of the sample. Overall results and qualifications from the work: Patients showed significantly higher frequencies than controls for roughly five TRBV segments, among them TRBV5-6, TRBV5-1 and TRBV20-1.

These receptors are not linked to any known antigen. The sequencing sample was made of blood. Source of these receptors: a girl aged 10 to 17 with multiple sclerosis.

This clonotype was seen ten or more times. The chain employs TRBV27 and TRBJ2-1; D not certain. Germline assignment: CDR1 MNHEY and CDR2 SMNVEV (reference sequence). Trimming took off 6 bases at V and 0 bases at J, with 6 bases between the two ends. The CDR3 totals 13 residues. The CDR3 spells CASSSSSYNEQFF. CDR3 coding DNA: TGTGCCAGCAGCTCAAGCTCCTACAATGAGCAGTTCTTC.

This clonotype was seen only a few times. The chain employs TRBV10-3 and TRBJ2-7; unclear D gene. The CDR3 totals 11 residues. The germline V gene has CDR1 ENHRY and CDR2 SYGVKD. The V end lost 1 base, the J end lost 5 bases, and 3 bases lay between the germline ends. The CDR3 nucleotides read TGTGCCATCAGTGAGTTTAACGAGCAGTACTTC. Translating it yields CAISEFNEQYF.

This clonotype has more than one count but fewer than ten. The chain has TRBV9 and TRBJ2-3; no clear D. Germline assignment: CDR1 SGDLS and CDR2 YYNGEE. CDR3 length equals 13 residues. V was pared by 1 base and J by 5 bases, with 8 bases between. The CDR3 reads CASSVTGGDTQYF. The CDR3 region has the DNA TGTGCCAGCAGCGTAACCGGTGGAGATACGCAGTATTTT. The whole variable domain, filled in from reference TRBV9 and TRBJ2-3, reads DSGVTQTPKHLITATGQRVTLRCSPRSGDLSVYWYQQSLDQGLQFLIQYYNGEERAKGNILERFSAQQFPDLHSELNLSSLELGDSALYFCASSVTGGDTQYFGPGTRLTVL.

In the case of this clonotype: A read error may produce the germline difference seen at one junction end. The V gene is TRBV19, the J gene TRBJ2-5, with D possibly TRBD1 on 5 matching bases. The end of the DNA is better explained by TRBJ2-7, so the J call may be wrong. The germline CDR1 and CDR2 sequences are LNHDA and SQIVND (reference sequence). The CDR3 spans 13 residues. CDR3 nucleotide sequence: TGTGCAAGTAGTAGGGAAGGGGTCGACGAGCAGTACTTC. Protein sequence: CASSREGVDEQYF.

This clonotype was seen more than once but under ten times. Written as DNA, the CDR3 is TGTGCCACCAGCAGAAGTCTAGCGGACTCCTACGAGCAGTACTTC. Protein sequence: CATSRSLADSYEQYF. The V call is TRBV15, the J call TRBJ2-7; TRBD2 matches at 7 bases. Germline V gives CDR1 LNHNV, CDR2 YYDKDF (reference sequence). With 2 bases clipped from V and 0 bases from J, the junction kept 4 bases outside the gene matches. The length of the CDR3 is 15 residues.

The V call is TRBV7-9, the J call TRBJ2-1; 12 nucleotides agree with TRBD2. Germline values: CDR1 SEHNR, CDR2 FQNEAQ (reference sequence). This CDR3 is 18 amino acids long. V lost 5 bases, J lost 2 bases, and 10 bases stayed unmatched. This chain's CDR3 is CASSLGLAGQAPYNEQFF. The CDR3 region has the DNA TGTGCCAGCAGCCTGGGACTAGCGGGCCAGGCCCCCTACAATGAGCAGTTCTTC.

V usage is TRBV6-1 and J usage is TRBJ2-4; 16 positions agree with TRBD2. Per germline, CDR1 MNHNS and CDR2 SASEGT. Trimming at V came to 6 bases and at J to 15 bases, leaving 5 bases not matched to a gene. The CDR3 contains 13 residues. The CDR3 DNA reads as TGTGCCAGCAGCAGGGGACTAGCGGGAGGGATGTACTTC. It yields the protein CASSRGLAGGMYF.

The CDR3 sequence: CSARVDDHQPQHF. Here the CDR3 DNA reads TGCAGTGCTAGGGTGGACGACCATCAGCCCCAGCATTTT. This chain links TRBV20-1 with TRBJ1-5; D remains unclear. Germline assignment: CDR1 DFQATT and CDR2 SNEGSKA (reference sequence). The CDR3 covers 13 residues. V lost 3 bases to trimming and J lost 5 bases, with 11 bases between them.

The chain is built from TRBV5-1 and TRBJ1-2; D is possibly TRBD1 (5 bases). Germline CDR1 and CDR2: SGHRS and YFSETQ. The CDR3 is made up of 14 amino acids. Deletions cut 6 bases from V and 8 bases from J, with 20 bases between. Written as DNA, the CDR3 is TGCGCCAGCACCGCCGGCCAGGGTGCTAAAGGCTACACCTTC. Translating it yields CASTAGQGAKGYTF.

This clonotype was counted between two and nine times. This chain uses TRBV12-3 or TRBV12-4 with TRBJ2-5; maybe TRBD2 (7 bases). This CDR3 has 14 amino acids. V lost 8 bases and J lost 1, with 14 bases in between. In DNA form, the CDR3 reads TGTGCCAGCGGCTCCGGGGGGCTCCAAGAGACCCAGTACTTC. This encodes CASGSGGLQETQYF.

The chain is built from TRBV5-1 and TRBJ1-5; the D gene is possibly TRBD1 (5 bases). Germline loops: CDR1 SGHRS, CDR2 YFSETQ. V was shortened by 4 bases and J by 0 bases, with 11 bases between the two germline ends. This CDR3 spans 15 amino acids. CDR3 in amino acids: CASSPEGNSNQPQHF. The CDR3 region has the DNA TGCGCCAGCAGCCCGGAGGGGAATAGCAATCAGCCCCAGCATTTT.

This clonotype showed up many times. The chain uses TRBV7-8 and TRBJ2-5, with a possible D match to TRBD1 (6 bases). CDR3 length: 17 amino acids. CDR1 SGHVS and CDR2 FQNEAQ come from the germline V gene. V lost 4 bases and J lost 5, with 23 bases in between. CDR3 protein: CASSSDRTARGQETQYF. The DNA of the CDR3 is TGTGCCAGCAGCTCAGACCGGACAGCTCGGGGTCAGGAGACCCAGTACTTC.

This chain joins TRBV4-2 and TRBJ2-3, with a weak D call TRBD1 (5 bases). V lost 0 bases, J lost 1 base, and 8 bases lay in between. CDR1 is LGHNA and CDR2 is YNFKEQ in the germline V gene. The CDR3 totals 15 residues. In nucleotides, the CDR3 is TGTGCCAGCAGCCAAGAGGACAAGGGCACAGATACGCAGTATTTT. This codes for CASSQEDKGTDTQYF.

This chain joins TRBV24-1 and TRBJ2-1; 9 bases fit TRBD1. The CDR3 sequence is 16 residues long. The V segment lost 3 bases and the J segment 8 bases; nucleotides outside the gene matches: 10. The germline V gene has CDR1 KGHDR and CDR2 SFDVKD. The CDR3 DNA reads TGTGCCACCAGTGATCCAACGGGACAGGGATACGATGAGCAGTTCTTC. Translation gives CATSDPTGQGYDEQFF.

The table lists this clonotype with many counts. V and J are TRBV20-1 and TRBJ2-3; TRBD2 aligns across 8 bases. Germline V gene lookup returns CDR1 DFQATT and CDR2 SNEGSKA (reference sequence). This CDR3 has 15 residues. V lost 7 bases to trimming and J lost 0 bases; unmatched junction nucleotides: 9. This chain's CDR3 is CSVRDGGRSTDTQYF. DNA for the CDR3: TGCAGTGTCAGAGACGGCGGGAGGAGCACAGATACGCAGTATTTT.

The chain links TRBV7-9 to TRBJ2-2; D remains unclear. This CDR3 spans 17 amino acids. V lost 3 bases, J lost 0 bases, and 14 bases lay in between. Germline CDR1 is SEHNR and CDR2 is FQNEAQ (reference sequence). The CDR3 sequence is CASSFTERHANTGELFF. The CDR3 bases are TGTGCCAGCAGCTTCACGGAGAGACACGCGAACACCGGGGAGCTGTTTTTT.

Only a few counts were recorded for this clonotype. The chain recombines TRBV12-5 with TRBJ2-1; 8 bases line up with TRBD2. The germline V gene has CDR1 LGHNT and CDR2 FRNRAP. Germline trimming cut 2 bases from V and 13 bases from J; bases unmatched to any gene: 4. The CDR3 loop spans 12 amino acids. CDR3 residues: CASGLSGRGQFF. The DNA of the CDR3 is TGTGCTAGTGGTTTGTCCGGGAGGGGTCAGTTCTTC.